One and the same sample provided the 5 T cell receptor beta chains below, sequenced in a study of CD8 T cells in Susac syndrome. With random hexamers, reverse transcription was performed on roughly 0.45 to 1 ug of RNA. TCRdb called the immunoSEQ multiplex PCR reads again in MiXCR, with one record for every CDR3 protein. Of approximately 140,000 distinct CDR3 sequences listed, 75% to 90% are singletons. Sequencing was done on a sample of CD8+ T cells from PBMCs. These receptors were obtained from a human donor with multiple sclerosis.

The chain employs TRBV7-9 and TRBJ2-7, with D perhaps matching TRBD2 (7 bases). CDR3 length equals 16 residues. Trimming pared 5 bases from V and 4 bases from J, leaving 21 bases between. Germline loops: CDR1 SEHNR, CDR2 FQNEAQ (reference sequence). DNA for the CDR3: TGTGCCAGCAGCCTCCCGCGGGGGCGGGCGGGGTACGAGCAGTACTTC. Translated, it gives CASSLPRGRAGYEQYF.

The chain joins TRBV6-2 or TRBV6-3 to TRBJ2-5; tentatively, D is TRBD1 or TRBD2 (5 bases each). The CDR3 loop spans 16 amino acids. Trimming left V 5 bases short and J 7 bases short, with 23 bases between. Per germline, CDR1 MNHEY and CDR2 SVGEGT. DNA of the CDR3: TGTGCCAGCAGTCCTAGGTCGGGACCGACACGAACGACCCAGTACTTC. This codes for CASSPRSGPTRTTQYF.

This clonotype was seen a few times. The CDR3 reads CASSPFGSKTGELFF. CDR3 nucleotide sequence: TGTGCCAGCAGTCCTTTTGGCAGCAAGACCGGGGAGCTGTTTTTT. The chain carries TRBV6-1 and TRBJ2-2; D is undetermined. Germline values: CDR1 MNHNS, CDR2 SASEGT. With 5 bases removed from V and 5 bases from J, the gap between germline ends came to 15 bases. This CDR3 is 15 amino acids long.

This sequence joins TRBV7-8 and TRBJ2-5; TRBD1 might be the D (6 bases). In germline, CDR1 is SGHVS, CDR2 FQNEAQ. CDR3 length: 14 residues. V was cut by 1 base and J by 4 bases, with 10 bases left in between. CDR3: CASSLGSRGETQYF. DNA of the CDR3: TGTGCCAGCAGCTTAGGCTCCAGGGGAGAGACCCAGTACTTC.

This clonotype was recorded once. The CDR3 sequence is CAAGQVSYEQYV. In DNA, the CDR3 is TGTGCCGCGGGACAGGTTTCCTACGAGCAGTACGTC. This chain connects TRBV6-2 or TRBV6-3 to TRBJ2-7; 8 bases are a match to TRBD1. V gave up 11 bases and J gave up 1 base; unmatched junction bases: 4. The CDR3 covers 12 residues. Germline-derived CDR1 and CDR2 are MNHEY and SVGEGT.